This is a list of T cell receptor beta chains from one sample in a study of cytomegalovirus exposure and HLA in healthy donors. Produced via immunoSEQ multiplex PCR; TCRdb's table is partial and in-frame only. The sample lists 90,000 to 110,000 clones, approximately 83% occurring once. Material for sequencing was PBMCs. Receptors were obtained from a man aged 18 to 29 in good health and CMV-seronegative. Both conserved end residues are part of each CDR3. A D gene is named only where the DNA matches it firmly. Clone size is not always given. Where it is, it says once, few, many or a class for expanded clones.

v_call	j_call	d_call	clone_size	cdr3_nt	cdr3_aa
TRBV13	TRBJ1-2	-	-	TGTGCCAGCAGCTCCCGAAATGACAGACGACTCTATGGCTACACCTTC	CASSSRNDRRLYGYTF
TRBV7-2	TRBJ1-5	-	-	TGTGCCAGCAGCTTATCGGGGGGCAATCAGCCCCAGCATTTT	CASSLSGGNQPQHF
TRBV28	TRBJ2-7	-	-	TGTGCCAGCAGTAGTCCCTTAGACTACGAGCAGTACTTC	CASSSPLDYEQYF
TRBV4-1	TRBJ1-4	-	few	TGCGCCAGCAGCCGAGGAGAGAATGAAAAACTGTTTTTT	CASSRGENEKLFF
TRBV6-6	TRBJ2-1	TRBD1	-	TGTGCCAGCAGTTTGGACAGGGGGCTATACAATGAGCAGTTCTTC	CASSLDRGLYNEQFF
TRBV28	TRBJ2-7	TRBD2	-	TGTGCCAGCAGTTTAGTGAGCGGGGTCTACGAGCAGTACTTC	CASSLVSGVYEQYF
TRBV18	TRBJ1-3	TRBD1	-	TGTGCCAGCTCACCACCACAGGGGGCTTCTGGAAACACCATATATTTT	CASSPPQGASGNTIYF
TRBV7-9	TRBJ1-2	-	once	TGTGCCAGCAGCTCCGCCGGGGGGCGAGGCTACACCTTC	CASSSAGGRGYTF
TRBV28	TRBJ2-1	-	-	TGTGCCAGCAGTCCCGACAATGAGCAGTTCTTC	CASSPDNEQFF
TRBV4-1	TRBJ1-2	TRBD1	-	TGCGCCAGCAGCCAAGTGCCAGGGGGTGACTATGGCTACACCTTC	CASSQVPGGDYGYTF
TRBV7-8	TRBJ1-2	TRBD1	-	TGTGCCAGCAGCTCGCGACAGGGCAGAGACGGCTACACCTTC	CASSSRQGRDGYTF
TRBV9	TRBJ1-5	-	once	TGTGCCAGCAGCGTAGGGCAGGGAGGTCAGCCCCAGCATTTT	CASSVGQGGQPQHF
TRBV6-4	TRBJ2-3	TRBD2	few	TGTGCCAGCAGTGTAGCGGGAGGCACAGATACGCAGTATTTT	CASSVAGGTDTQYF
TRBV7-9	TRBJ2-3	-	-	TGTGCCAGCAGCCGACTCAAGGGGGAGTGGGTAACAGATACGCAGTATTTT	CASSRLKGEWVTDTQYF
TRBV11-3	TRBJ2-7	-	-	TGTGCCAGCAGCTTCGCCAGGGAAGTCTACGAGCAGTACTTC	CASSFAREVYEQYF
TRBV6-5	TRBJ2-3	TRBD2	-	TGCGCCGCTGCGGGAGGAGGCACAGATACGCAGTATTTT	CAAAGGGTDTQYF
TRBV11-2	TRBJ2-7	TRBD1	once	TGTGCCAGCAGCTTTGGGGACAGCCCCGGCGAGCAGTACTTC	CASSFGDSPGEQYF
TRBV5-6	TRBJ2-5	-	once	TGTGCCAGCAGCCTCATCGCGGGCGGAAGACTCCAAGAGACCCAGTACTTC	CASSLIAGGRLQETQYF